Described below is a single T cell receptor beta chain sequence and its context. This entry is derived from a study of blood T cell repertoires in COVID-19. In the authors' methods: Scientists estimated how many nucleated cells there were by amplifying reference gene primers. Only in-frame clones appear in the TCRdb table, and some are missing; sequencing was by immunoSEQ multiplex PCR. V and J calls and clone size are given by that table; D and trimming were obtained from the DNA. The repertoire holds about 100,000 clones, about 90% seen once, with more than 5% in the top ten. Followed longitudinally, the Seattle patients had been enrolled during active infection. With 1 base removed from V and 5 bases from J, the gap between germline ends came to 12 bases. From germline, CDR1 is LGHDT and CDR2 YNNKEL (reference sequence). The length of the CDR3 is 15 residues.

This TCR was recovered from a woman aged 45-65 years with COVID-19, enrolled during active disease. This sequence joins TRBV3-1 (or the pseudogene TRBV3-2) and TRBJ2-1; possible D gene TRBD1, 6 bases. The sample was peripheral blood. In nucleotides, the CDR3 is TGTGCCAGCAGCCAAGCAACAGGGTCGCACAATGAGCAGTTCTTC. As protein: CASSQATGSHNEQFF.